This T cell receptor beta chain derives from a study of T-cell reconstitution after alpha-beta-depleted transplantation in children. Study observations and caveats: At around two months after transplant, the alpha-beta T cells were reportedly derived from several hundred expanded clones that came from non-depleted graft cells.

Only a few counts were recorded for this clonotype. The antigen remains unidentified. TCRbeta library construction was performed incorporating unique molecular identifiers. TCRdb independently ran MiXCR on the PCR reads; one entry per CDR3 protein. The repertoire consists of about 400,000 distinct CDR3 sequences, with around 16% occurring once and the leading ten covering approximately 28%. This receptor was obtained from a boy younger than two who had a stem cell transplant for Wiskott-Aldrich syndrome, so the T cells may come from the graft donor. The material was PBMCs, mostly from graft donor cells, obtained 360 days after TCRalphabeta/CD19-depleted stem cell transplant.

The DNA of the CDR3 is TGCGCCAGCAGCTTGGAAGCGGGAGGGCCGGATGAGCAGTTCTTC. Protein product: CASSLEAGGPDEQFF. The chain links TRBV5-1 to TRBJ2-1, with 10 bases fitting TRBD2. Germline V gene data show CDR1 as SGHRS and CDR2 as YFSETQ. The CDR3 contains 15 residues. V lost 0 bases to trimming and J lost 8 bases; unmatched junction nucleotides: 5.